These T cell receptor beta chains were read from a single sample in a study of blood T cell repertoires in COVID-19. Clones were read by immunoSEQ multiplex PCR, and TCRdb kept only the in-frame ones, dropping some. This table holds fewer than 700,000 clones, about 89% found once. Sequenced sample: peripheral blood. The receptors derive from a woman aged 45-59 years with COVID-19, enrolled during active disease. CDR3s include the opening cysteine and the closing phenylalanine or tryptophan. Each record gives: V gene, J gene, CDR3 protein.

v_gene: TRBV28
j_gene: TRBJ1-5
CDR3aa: CASSELQGARNQPQHF

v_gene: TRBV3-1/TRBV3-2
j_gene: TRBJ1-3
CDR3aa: CASSQGWRQLSGNTIYF

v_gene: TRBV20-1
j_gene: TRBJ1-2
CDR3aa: CSARGGTLF

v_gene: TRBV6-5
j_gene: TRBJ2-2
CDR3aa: CASNLEGANTGELFF

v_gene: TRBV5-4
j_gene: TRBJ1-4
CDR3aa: CASSPGQPGYTNEKLFF

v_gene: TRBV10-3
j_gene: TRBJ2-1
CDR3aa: CAISESQGYNEQFF

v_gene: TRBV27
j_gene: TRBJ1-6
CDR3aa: CASRDRALSTLHF

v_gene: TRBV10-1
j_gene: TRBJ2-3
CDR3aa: CASSDQTGKDTQYF

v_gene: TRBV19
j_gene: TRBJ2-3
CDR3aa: CASSPGVNTQYF

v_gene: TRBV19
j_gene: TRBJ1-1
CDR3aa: CASSIGGRGVEAFF

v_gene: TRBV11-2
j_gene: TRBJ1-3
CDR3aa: CASRGQTGATSGNTIYF

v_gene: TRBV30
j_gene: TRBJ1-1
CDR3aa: CAWSARDRDTEAFF

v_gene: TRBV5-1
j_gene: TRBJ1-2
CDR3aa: CASSLSDPNQGGYTF

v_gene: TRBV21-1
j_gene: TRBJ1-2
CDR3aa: CASRGDSVYGYTF

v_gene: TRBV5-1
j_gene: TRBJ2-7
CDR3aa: CASSLGQGLYEQYF

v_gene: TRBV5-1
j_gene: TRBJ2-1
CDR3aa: CASSSTDSYNEQFF

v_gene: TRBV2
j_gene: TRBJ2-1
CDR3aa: CASSEPAVTDNEQFF

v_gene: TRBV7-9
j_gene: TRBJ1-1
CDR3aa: CASSLVGGAEAFF

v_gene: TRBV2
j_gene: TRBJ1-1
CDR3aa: CASRTQGGTEAFF

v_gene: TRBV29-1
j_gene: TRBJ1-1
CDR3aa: CSVLTGWGTEAFF

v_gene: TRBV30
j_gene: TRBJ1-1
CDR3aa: CAWNFGTEAFF

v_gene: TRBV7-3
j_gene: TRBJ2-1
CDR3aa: CASSSGLAGNNEQFF

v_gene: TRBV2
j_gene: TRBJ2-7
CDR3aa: CASSEQGATGYEQYF

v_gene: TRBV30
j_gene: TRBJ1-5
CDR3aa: CAWSAWGQINQPQHF

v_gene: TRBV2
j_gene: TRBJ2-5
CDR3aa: CAIRQFGETQYF

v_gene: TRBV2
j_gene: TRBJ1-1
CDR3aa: CASSFGQGGTNTEAFF

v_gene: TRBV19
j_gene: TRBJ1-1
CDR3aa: CASIKNTEAFF

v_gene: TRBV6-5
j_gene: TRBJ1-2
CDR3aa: CASSYSREGSNYGYTF

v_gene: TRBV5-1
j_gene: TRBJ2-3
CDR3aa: CASSLGIAGGVTDTQYF

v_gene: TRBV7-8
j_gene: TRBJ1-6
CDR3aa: CASSPGRRSYNSPLHF

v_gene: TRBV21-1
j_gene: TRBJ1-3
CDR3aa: CASSKRQFSGNTIYF

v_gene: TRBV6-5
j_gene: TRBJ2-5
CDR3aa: CASSRDRTNLEYF

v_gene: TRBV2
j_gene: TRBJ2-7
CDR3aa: CASLTGLYEQYF

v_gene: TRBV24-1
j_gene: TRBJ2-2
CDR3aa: CATSAPGQGGAGELFF

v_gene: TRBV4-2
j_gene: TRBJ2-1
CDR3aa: CASSQEEGVPLIDEQFF

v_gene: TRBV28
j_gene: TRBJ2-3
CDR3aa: CASTLTSGATDTQYF

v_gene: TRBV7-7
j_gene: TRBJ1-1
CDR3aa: CASSEYRTGRAEAFF

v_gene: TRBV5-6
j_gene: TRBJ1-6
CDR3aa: CASSLAPSANSPLHF

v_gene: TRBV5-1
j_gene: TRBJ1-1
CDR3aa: CASSAGGTEAFF

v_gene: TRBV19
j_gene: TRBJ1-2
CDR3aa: CASRPTGNYGYTF

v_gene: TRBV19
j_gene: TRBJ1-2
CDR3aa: CASSTSAGQGAWGYTF